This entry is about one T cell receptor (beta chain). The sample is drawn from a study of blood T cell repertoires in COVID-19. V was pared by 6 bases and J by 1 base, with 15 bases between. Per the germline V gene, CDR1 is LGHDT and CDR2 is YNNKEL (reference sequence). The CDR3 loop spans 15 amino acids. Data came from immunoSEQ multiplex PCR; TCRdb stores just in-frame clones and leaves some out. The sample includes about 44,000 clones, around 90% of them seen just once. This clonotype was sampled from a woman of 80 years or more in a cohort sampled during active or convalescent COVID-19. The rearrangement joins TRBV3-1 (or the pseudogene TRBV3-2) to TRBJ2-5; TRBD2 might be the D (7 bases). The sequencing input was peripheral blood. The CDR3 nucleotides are TGTGCCAGCAGAGGGAGGGGGGGCTTCCAAGAGACCCAGTACTTC. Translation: CASRGRGGFQETQYF.